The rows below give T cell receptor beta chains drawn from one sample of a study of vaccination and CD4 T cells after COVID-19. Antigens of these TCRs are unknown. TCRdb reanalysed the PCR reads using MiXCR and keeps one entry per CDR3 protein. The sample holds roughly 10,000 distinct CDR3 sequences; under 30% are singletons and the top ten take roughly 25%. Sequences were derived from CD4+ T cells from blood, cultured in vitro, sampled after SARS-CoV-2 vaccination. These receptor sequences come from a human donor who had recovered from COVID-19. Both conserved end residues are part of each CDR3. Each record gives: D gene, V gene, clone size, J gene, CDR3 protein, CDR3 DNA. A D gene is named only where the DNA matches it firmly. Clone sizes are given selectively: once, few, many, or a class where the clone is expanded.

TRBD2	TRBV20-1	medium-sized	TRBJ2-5	CSARGGPETQYF	TGCAGTGCTCGGGGGGGTCCGGAGACCCAGTACTTC
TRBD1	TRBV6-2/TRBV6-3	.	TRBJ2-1	CASSPAGTDYNEQFF	TGTGCCAGCAGCCCCGCCGGGACAGACTACAATGAGCAGTTCTTC
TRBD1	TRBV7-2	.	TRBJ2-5	CASSSNRGREETQYF	TGTGCCAGCAGTTCTAACAGGGGGCGCGAAGAGACCCAGTACTTC
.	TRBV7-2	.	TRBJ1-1	CASSSGPSEAFF	TGTGCCAGCAGCTCGGGACCATCGGAAGCTTTCTTT
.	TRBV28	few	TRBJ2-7	CAIDGGISYEQYF	TGTGCAATCGACGGCGGGATCTCCTACGAGCAGTACTTC
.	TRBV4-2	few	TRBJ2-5	CASSRPTEETQYF	TGTGCCAGCAGCCGGCCTACTGAAGAGACCCAGTACTTC
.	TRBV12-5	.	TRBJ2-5	CASGPLEGETQYF	TGTGCTAGTGGTCCCCTAGAGGGAGAGACCCAGTACTTC
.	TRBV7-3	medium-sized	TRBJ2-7	CASSFDRGGRYEQYF	TGTGCCAGCAGCTTCGACAGGGGAGGGAGGTACGAGCAGTACTTC
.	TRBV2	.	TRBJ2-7	CASSANQGLEQYF	TGTGCCAGCAGTGCCAATCAGGGGCTCGAGCAGTACTTC
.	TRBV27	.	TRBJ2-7	CASTEGRGHEQYF	TGTGCCAGCACCGAGGGCAGGGGACACGAGCAGTACTTC
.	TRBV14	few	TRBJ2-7	CASSQVGAEGSEQYF	TGTGCCAGCAGCCAAGTGGGGGCCGAGGGGAGCGAGCAGTACTTC
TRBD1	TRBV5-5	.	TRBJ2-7	CASRRTGSEQYF	TGTGCCAGCAGACGGACAGGGTCTGAGCAGTACTTC
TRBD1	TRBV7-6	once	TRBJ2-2	CASSLRTGVTGELFF	TGTGCCAGCAGCCTCCGGACAGGGGTAACCGGGGAGCTGTTTTTT
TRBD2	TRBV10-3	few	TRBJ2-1	CAIRGRESPDEQFF	TGTGCCATCAGGGGGAGGGAGTCACCTGATGAGCAGTTCTTC
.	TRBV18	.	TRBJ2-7	CASSPDVRGSPAEQYF	TGTGCCAGCTCACCAGATGTTCGGGGTTCTCCAGCCGAGCAGTACTTC
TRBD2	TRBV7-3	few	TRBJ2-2	CASSAGGENTGELFF	TGTGCCAGCAGCGCCGGGGGGGAGAACACCGGGGAGCTGTTTTTT
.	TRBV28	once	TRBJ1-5	CASSLDRPNQPQHF	TGTGCCAGCAGTTTAGACAGGCCCAATCAGCCCCAGCATTTT
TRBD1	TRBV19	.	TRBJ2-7	CASSIGSWDRGHEQYF	TGTGCCAGTAGTATAGGATCATGGGACAGGGGCCACGAGCAGTACTTC
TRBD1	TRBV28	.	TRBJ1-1	CASDRAGMGIEAFF	TGTGCCAGCGACAGGGCGGGGATGGGGATTGAAGCTTTCTTT
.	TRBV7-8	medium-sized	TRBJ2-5	CASSLAGGVKETQYF	TGTGCCAGCAGCTTAGCGGGAGGAGTTAAAGAGACCCAGTACTTC
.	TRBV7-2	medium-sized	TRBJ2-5	CASSPRVGPDVTQYF	TGTGCCAGCAGCCCGAGGGTGGGACCAGACGTGACCCAGTACTTC
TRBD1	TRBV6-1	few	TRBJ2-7	CASSHRDRGPSEQYF	TGTGCCAGCAGTCACCGGGACAGGGGACCTTCCGAGCAGTACTTC
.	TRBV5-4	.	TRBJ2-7	CASSLGRASSGEQYF	TGTGCCAGCAGCTTGGGACGGGCCTCTTCAGGCGAGCAGTACTTC
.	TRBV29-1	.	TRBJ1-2	CSVEEVTIGYTF	TGCAGCGTTGAAGAAGTTACAATTGGCTACACCTTC
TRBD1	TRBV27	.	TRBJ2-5	CASSQTGLFETQYF	TGTGCCAGCAGTCAGACAGGGTTATTCGAGACCCAGTACTTC
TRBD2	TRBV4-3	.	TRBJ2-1	CASSQPGLAGYNEQFF	TGCGCCAGCAGCCAACCTGGACTAGCGGGTTACAATGAGCAGTTCTTC
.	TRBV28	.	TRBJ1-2	CASGPAPGANYGYTF	TGTGCCAGCGGGCCCGCCCCGGGAGCTAACTATGGCTACACCTTC
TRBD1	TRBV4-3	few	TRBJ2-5	CASSQEPGQGAQYF	TGCGCCAGCAGCCAGGAACCGGGACAGGGTGCCCAGTACTTC
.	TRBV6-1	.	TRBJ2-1	CASSEGRAWGNEQFF	TGTGCCAGCAGTGAAGGCCGAGCCTGGGGCAATGAGCAGTTCTTC
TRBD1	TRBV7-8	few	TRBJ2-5	CASSHGTGRETQYF	TGTGCCAGCTCTCACGGGACAGGGCGGGAGACCCAGTACTTC
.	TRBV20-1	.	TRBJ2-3	CSAATGLYTQYF	TGCAGTGCAGCGACAGGACTCTATACGCAGTATTTT
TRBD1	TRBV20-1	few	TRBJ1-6	CSARALTGGPNSPLHF	TGCAGTGCTAGAGCGCTAACAGGGGGTCCAAATTCACCCCTCCACTTT
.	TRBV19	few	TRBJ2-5	CASSPGASSQETQYF	TGTGCCAGTAGCCCGGGGGCTAGCAGTCAAGAGACCCAGTACTTC
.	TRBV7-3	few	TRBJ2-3	CASSLQGSDTQYF	TGTGCCAGCAGCCTGCAGGGTTCAGATACGCAGTATTTT
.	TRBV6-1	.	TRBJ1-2	CASRKGSYGYTF	TGTGCCAGCAGAAAGGGGTCCTATGGCTACACCTTC
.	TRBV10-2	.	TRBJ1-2	CASSESTVAAYGYTF	TGCGCCAGCAGTGAGTCGACCGTGGCAGCCTATGGCTACACCTTC
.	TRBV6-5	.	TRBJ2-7	CASSYCVRVPNVKAGSYEQYF	TGTGCCAGCAGTTACTGCGTCAGGGTACCCAACGTAAAAGCCGGGTCCTACGAGCAGTACTTC
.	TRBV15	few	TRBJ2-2	CATSRVRVGGELFF	TGTGCCACCAGCAGAGTCCGGGTGGGCGGGGAGCTGTTTTTT
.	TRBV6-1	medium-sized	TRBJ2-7	CASREQGSSYEQYF	TGTGCCAGCAGGGAACAGGGTAGCTCCTACGAGCAGTACTTC
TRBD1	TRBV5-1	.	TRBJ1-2	CASGDRANYGYTF	TGCGCCAGCGGGGACAGGGCTAACTATGGCTACACCTTC
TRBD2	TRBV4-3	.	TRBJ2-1	CASSSGTSGYNEQFF	TGCGCCAGCAGCTCCGGGACTAGCGGATACAATGAGCAGTTCTTC
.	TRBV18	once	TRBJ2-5	CASSQGHQETQYF	TGTGCCAGCTCACAGGGCCATCAAGAGACCCAGTACTTC
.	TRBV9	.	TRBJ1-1	CASSVEAREEAFF	TGTGCCAGCAGCGTAGAAGCACGGGAGGAAGCTTTCTTT
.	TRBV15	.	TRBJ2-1	CATSRSRRDLEVFF	TGTGCCACCAGCAGATCTCGCAGGGACTTGGAAGTGTTCTTC
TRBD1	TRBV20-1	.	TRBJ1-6	CSAGGPDRDNSPLHF	TGCAGTGCTGGAGGCCCCGACAGGGATAATTCACCCCTCCACTTT
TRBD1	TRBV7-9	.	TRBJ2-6	CASSKRGQGPASGANVLTF	TGTGCCAGCAGCAAAAGGGGACAGGGGCCCGCCTCTGGGGCCAACGTCCTGACTTTC
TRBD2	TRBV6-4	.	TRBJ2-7	CASDVGGLFSYEQYF	TGTGCCAGCGACGTGGGAGGGCTATTTTCCTACGAGCAGTACTTC
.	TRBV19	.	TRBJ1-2	CASSSAQGRGRGYTF	TGTGCCAGTAGTTCAGCCCAGGGCAGGGGTCGTGGCTACACCTTC
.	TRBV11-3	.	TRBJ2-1	CASSSRGGFYEQFF	TGTGCCAGCAGCTCCCGAGGCGGTTTCTATGAGCAGTTCTTC
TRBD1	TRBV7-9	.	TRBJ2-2	CASSLTTGITGELFF	TGTGCCAGCAGCTTGACGACAGGGATCACCGGGGAGCTGTTCTTT
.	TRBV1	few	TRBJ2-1	CTSSSGTSGRSDEQFF	TGCACCAGCAGCAGCGGGACTAGCGGGAGGTCGGATGAGCAGTTCTTC
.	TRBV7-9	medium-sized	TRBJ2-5	CASSLKDSQETQYF	TGTGCCAGCAGCTTAAAGGACAGCCAAGAGACCCAGTACTTC
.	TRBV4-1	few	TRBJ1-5	CASSQGRFSNQPQHF	TGCGCCAGCAGCCAAGGCCGGTTTAGCAATCAGCCCCAGCATTTT
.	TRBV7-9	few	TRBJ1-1	CASSLREDTEAFF	TGTGCCAGCAGCCTCAGGGAGGACACTGAAGCTTTCTTT
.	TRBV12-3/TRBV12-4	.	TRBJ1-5	CASSPIDRQPQHF	TGTGCCAGCAGCCCCATTGACAGACAGCCCCAGCATTTT
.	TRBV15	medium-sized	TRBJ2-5	CATSREEVSETQYF	TGTGCCACCAGCAGAGAGGAGGTTTCAGAGACCCAGTACTTC
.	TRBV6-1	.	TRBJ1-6	CASSNNVGSPLHF	TGTGCCAGCAGTAACAACGTTGGTTCACCCCTCCACTTT
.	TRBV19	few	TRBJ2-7	CASSENRVPSYEQYF	TGTGCCAGTTCAGAGAATAGGGTCCCTAGCTACGAGCAGTACTTC
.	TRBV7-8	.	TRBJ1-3	CASSLGGRTESSGNTIYF	TGTGCCAGCAGCTTAGGGGGAAGGACGGAGAGCTCTGGAAACACCATATATTTT
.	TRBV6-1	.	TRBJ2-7	CASKGSGLGSGTYEQYF	TGTGCCAGCAAGGGATCGGGCCTCGGTAGCGGAACCTACGAGCAGTACTTC